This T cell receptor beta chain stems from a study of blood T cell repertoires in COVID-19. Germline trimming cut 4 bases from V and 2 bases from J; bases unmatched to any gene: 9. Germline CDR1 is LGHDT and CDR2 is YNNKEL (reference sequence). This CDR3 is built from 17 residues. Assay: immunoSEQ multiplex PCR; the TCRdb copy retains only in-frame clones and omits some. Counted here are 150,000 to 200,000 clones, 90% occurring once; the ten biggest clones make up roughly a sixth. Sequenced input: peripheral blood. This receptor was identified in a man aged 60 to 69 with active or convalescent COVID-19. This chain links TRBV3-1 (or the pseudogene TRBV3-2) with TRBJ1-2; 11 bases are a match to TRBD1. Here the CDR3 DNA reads TGTGCCAGCAGCCCCTCGGACAGGGGGCAGACCAACTATGGCTACACCTTC. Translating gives CASSPSDRGQTNYGYTF.